This record covers a single T cell receptor (beta chain). In this sample, this clone turned up once. Its antigen specificity is not known. There are no base qualities to consult, and no much larger clone falls within one base. The cohort was made up of 500 to 850 healthy bone marrow donors. Cohort members were all nominally healthy when sampled, although unrecorded immune exposures were likely present. The donor tested CMV seronegative, placing the donor among the 350 or so seronegative members of the cohort. Each donor provided a peripheral blood sample, and peripheral blood mononuclear cells were used for TCR beta sequencing. The Qiagen DNeasy Blood Extraction Kit was used to extract genomic DNA from the blood cell samples. The record originates from a study of cytomegalovirus exposure and HLA in healthy donors (dated by TCRdb to about 2017). A note on the overall study: According to an earlier analysis of a few hundred of the donors, 150 million to 200 million T cells yielded some 120 million unique TCR beta sequences and less than 300 Gb of sequence data. An early release that covered fewer than 750 HLA-typed donors contained about 300 gigabases of sequencing data and 85 million to 100 million unique TCR sequences. Among the roughly 400 genotyped donors, about 85% belonged to the genetic ancestry cluster associated with self-reported Caucasian donors. The aim of the study was to test whether cataloging public T cell receptors could identify signatures of past pathogen exposure. The study used immunosequencing to profile the T cell repertoires of around 600 subjects and linked those repertoires to cytomegalovirus serostatus. Besides the first cohort of around 670 subjects, a separate validation cohort made up of over 95 different subjects was used. The study combined high-throughput TCR immunosequencing, statistical association of individual TCRs with disease status, and machine learning to predict cytomegalovirus infection status. In a later analysis, previously published TCR beta repertoires from 500 to 750 donors were re-analyzed and high-resolution HLA genotyping was added so that TCR occurrence patterns could be studied. Rather than using new phenotypic data, the later analysis identified candidate immune exposures from TCR beta sequences and from how often those sequences occurred across donors. In an earlier analysis of about 590 of the donors, high-throughput TCR beta sequencing was used to judge whether each TCR beta V gene segment behaved as functional or pseudogenic. Donor age, sex, ethnicity and CMV serostatus were compiled together with the repertoire data. Genome-wide SNP genotypes for about 60% of the roughly 700 donors were used in a later genetic analysis, which treated that subset as a discovery cohort. Every discovery cohort repertoire had been produced on one sequencing platform. Class I and class II HLA loci were covered by the typing at four-digit resolution. Typing coverage varied by locus: roughly 629-630 donors for A, B, C, DRB1 and DQB1; 522 for DQA1; around 610 for DPA1; under 490 for DPB1. Because of strong linkage in the cohort, four to six DR-DQ haplotypes were treated as single units for association and clustering. Across approximately 400 genotyped donors of the cohort, an average of roughly 200,000 unique TCR beta nucleotide sequences per donor were sequenced, and roughly 18% of those sequences were non-productive. What the research found in general, with its limitations: In a later analysis, HLA-associated TCR beta chains showed more clonal expansion and lower generation probabilities than non-associated chains that were equally common. When HLA alleles, especially DR and DQ, strongly co-occurred, TCR associations were difficult to assign to individual alleles. Because the 87-base-pair reads could not distinguish some IMGT-functional V segments, including TRBV6-2 and TRBV6-3, those segments were excluded. In a later analysis, most CMV-associated TCR beta chains were found to appear HLA-restricted, with HLA associations seemingly driven largely by CMV exposure. According to a later analysis, TCR association rates differed among HLA loci, with DRB1 alleles showing the most associated TCRs and HLA-C alleles showing the fewest. Three of the identified cytomegalovirus-associated TCR beta chains were confirmed in vitro to be specific for cytomegalovirus antigens. According to a later analysis, parvovirus B19, influenza, CMV and Epstein-Barr virus appeared linked to several top co-occurrence clusters. Correlated functional status among segregating V segments might be attributable to linkage disequilibrium, but an unknown experimental factor could not be ruled out. In the study, 150 to 200 TCR beta chains were listed as associated with cytomegalovirus. Because HLA typing was missing for some donors at each locus, association tests included only the typed subset. Presence/absence analyses assumed roughly uniform sequencing depth across donors, an assumption that may not hold. Specific HLA alleles were associated with some 15,000 TCR beta sequences at a false discovery rate of 0.05 in a later analysis. A group of highly shared sequence variants was considered likely to be a technical artifact of the sequencing pipeline. Most TCR sequences were observed very rarely across donors, whereas some public TCRs were present in many individuals. In an earlier analysis of 450 to 750 of the donors, most TCR beta V segments appeared in productive rearrangements about 87% or about 30% of the time, broadly matching IMGT annotations. The authors suggested that the approach could potentially be generalized to other disease states and immunological phenotypes. Only TCR beta chains were sequenced in this cohort, and the absence of alpha or paired-chain data limited detectable features. Because counts were too low, 15 to 20 rarely observed V segments, including chromosome 9 orphons, were excluded from the earlier analysis of some 590 of the donors. A further reported finding was that TCR beta sequences accurately predicted the HLA-A and HLA-B alleles for most subjects in the first cohort. A later genetic analysis associated a missense DCLRE1C variant with V-gene and J-gene trimming of TCR beta chains, and an independent cohort replicated the association. CMV serostatus was the only immune exposure information available for the cohort. Compared with the 666-donor mean, donors in an Asian-associated ancestry cluster had fewer N-insertions in productive TCRs, according to a later genetic analysis. Cytomegalovirus status was reported to be diagnosed by the classifier with high specificity and sensitivity in both the original and validation cohorts.

The library was made by the immunoSEQ multiplex PCR assay. A mixture of 60 forward primers for TCR Vbeta segments and 13 reverse primers for TCR Jbeta segments was used in the multiplex PCR. The CDR3 region of rearranged TCR beta genes was amplified from genomic DNA with a multiplex PCR assay. The Illumina HiSeq System was used to sequence the amplified TCR beta libraries as 87-base-pair reads. In the paper's pipeline: In a later analysis, roughly 80 million unique TCR beta chains were counted across the roughly 610 repertoires, and approximately 11 million of these chains were shared by at least two donors. To remove PCR and sequencing errors, raw reads were error-corrected and collapsed into unique sequences using a nearest-neighbor algorithm that merged closely related sequences. Alignment of CDR3 sequences to IMGT reference sequences was used to assign V, D and J gene segments. For a sequence to be retained, a match of at least six nucleotides was required to both a V gene segment and a J gene segment. A rearrangement counted as productive if the CDR3 had no stop codons and remained in frame with V and J, and every other rearrangement counted as non-productive. Following IMGT convention, CDR3 was defined as the stretch from the second conserved V-encoded cysteine up to the conserved J-encoded phenylalanine. The earlier analysis of 500 to 650 of the donors excluded any sequence lacking an unambiguous match to a single V gene segment. In an earlier analysis of around 590 of the donors, a V segment was called functional when productive rearrangements were above 56.7%, and segregating when the standard deviation between donors exceeded 5%. A statistical classification framework was developed to diagnose cytomegalovirus status using the catalog of TCR beta chain sequences. In a later analysis, TCR nucleotide sequences were compared against IMGT/GENE-DB human TR gene sequences so that V and J genes could be assigned. In a later analysis, CDR3 sequences and most-parsimonious VDJ recombination scenarios were assigned using the TCRdist pipeline. A later analysis defined each TCR beta chain by its CDR3 amino acid sequence plus V-gene family, and excluded reads lacking a unique V-gene family. As a way to deal with suspected cross-contamination and a sequencing artifact, a later analysis dropped 450 to 700 nucleotide sequences that were highly shared and had low generation probability. In a later analysis, a clonal expansion index for each public chain was calculated from normalized within-repertoire ranks of inferred template counts. In a later analysis, generation probabilities were computed with a VDJ recombination model fitted to out-of-frame rearrangements, and the resulting probabilities were checked against IGoR. In a later analysis, TCR-TCR, TCR-HLA and TCR-CMV co-occurrence was scored with hypergeometric tests, and a repertoire-size bias correction was applied to TCR pairs. False discovery rates were estimated in a later analysis by permuting HLA or CMV assignments 20 times. In a later analysis, co-occurring TCRs were grouped using DBSCAN, and TCRdist sequence similarity was added for clustering within HLA-allele-positive subsets. Repertoires with fewer than 30,000 or more than 120,000 public chains were left out of co-occurrence clustering, as were five repertoires with anomalous nucleotide sharing. TCRdb carries this immuneACCESS record with in-frame sequences only. Its versions omit some clonotypes, under half of them owing to an unresolved V gene in the studies checked, with the rest unexplained. The V and J calls and clone size come from that table; D and trimming were worked out from the DNA. The sample data list fewer than 250,000 clones, and about three quarters of these were observed just once. The ten biggest clones cover 1.5% to 2% of the sample.

Trimming removed 1 base from V and 3 bases from J, leaving 10 bases between the germline ends. Its CDR3 holds 13 amino acids, cysteine through phenylalanine. CDR3 DNA only is kept here, 39 bases in frame from base 1. Sequences SQVTM (CDR1) and ANQGSEA (CDR2) are obtained from the germline V gene. Here the chain combines TRBV29-1 and TRBJ2-7; the D gene cannot be resolved reliably. The TCR was taken from a male donor in good health and CMV-seronegative. The source material was PBMCs. DNA sequence: TGCAGCGTTGAAGGGGCTCCGGACTACGAGCAGTACTTC. Translation gives CSVEGAPDYEQYF.